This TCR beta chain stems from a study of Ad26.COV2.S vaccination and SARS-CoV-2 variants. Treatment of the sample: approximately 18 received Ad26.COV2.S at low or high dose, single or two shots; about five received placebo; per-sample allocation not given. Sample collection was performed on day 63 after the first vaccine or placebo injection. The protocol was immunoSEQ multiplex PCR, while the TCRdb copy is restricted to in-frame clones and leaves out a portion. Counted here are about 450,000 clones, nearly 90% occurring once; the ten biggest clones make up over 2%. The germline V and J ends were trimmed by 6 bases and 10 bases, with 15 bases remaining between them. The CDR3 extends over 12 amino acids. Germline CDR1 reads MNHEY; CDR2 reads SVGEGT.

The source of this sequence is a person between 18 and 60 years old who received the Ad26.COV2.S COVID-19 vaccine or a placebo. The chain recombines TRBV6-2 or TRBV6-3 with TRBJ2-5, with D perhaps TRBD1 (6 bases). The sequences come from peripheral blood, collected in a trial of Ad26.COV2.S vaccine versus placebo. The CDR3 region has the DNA TGTGCCAGCAGCCACAGGGTAATTCGCCAGTACTTC. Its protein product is CASSHRVIRQYF.